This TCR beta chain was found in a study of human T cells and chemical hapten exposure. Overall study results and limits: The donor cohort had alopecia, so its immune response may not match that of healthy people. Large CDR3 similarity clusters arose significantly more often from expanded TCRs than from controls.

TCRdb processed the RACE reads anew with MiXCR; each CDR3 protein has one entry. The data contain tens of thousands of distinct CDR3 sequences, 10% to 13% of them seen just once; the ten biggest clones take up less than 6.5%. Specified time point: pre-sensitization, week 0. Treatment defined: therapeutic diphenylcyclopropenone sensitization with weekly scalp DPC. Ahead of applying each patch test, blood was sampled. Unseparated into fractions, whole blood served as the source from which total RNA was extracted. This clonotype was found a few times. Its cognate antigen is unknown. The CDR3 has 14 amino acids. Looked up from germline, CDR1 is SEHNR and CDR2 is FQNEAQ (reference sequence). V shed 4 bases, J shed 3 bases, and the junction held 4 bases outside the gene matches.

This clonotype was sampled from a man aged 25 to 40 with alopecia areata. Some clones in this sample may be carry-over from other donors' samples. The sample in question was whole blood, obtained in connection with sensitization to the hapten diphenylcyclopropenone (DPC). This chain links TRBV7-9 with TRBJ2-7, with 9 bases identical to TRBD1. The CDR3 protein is CASSSGQGVYEQYF. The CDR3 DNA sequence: TGTGCCAGCAGCTCGGGACAGGGAGTCTACGAGCAGTACTTC.